The 14 T cell receptor beta chains below all came from one sample that was sequenced in a study of identical twins. One entry per CDR3 protein, called by TCRdb with MiXCR from the 5' RACE reads. The data show 1.5 million to 2 million distinct CDR3 sequences, less than 40% seen once. Source material: cord blood. The receptors were gathered from a newborn girl in good health.

Remarks on this clonotype: A much more abundant neighbour one base away suggests this may be a read error. The chain carries TRBV13 and TRBJ2-1; TRBD2 might be the D (6 bases). CDR1 is PRHDT, CDR2 FYEKMQ, per germline (reference sequence). CDR3 size: 14 residues. The CDR3 is CVSFNSGEYNEQFF. CDR3 DNA sequence: TGTGTCAGCTTTAATTCGGGGGAATACAATGAGCAGTTCTTC.

The chain uses TRBV27 and TRBJ1-1; D gene ambiguous. Germline V gene sequence: CDR1 MNHEY, CDR2 SMNVEV (reference sequence). The germline V and J ends were trimmed by 8 bases and 1 base, with 11 bases remaining between them. This CDR3 region has 13 residues. In DNA form, the CDR3 reads TGTGCCAGCGGGGATAAGGCGAACACTGAAGCTTTCTTT. It is translated as CASGDKANTEAFF.

CDR3 in amino acids: CAIGQGGGYTF. The CDR3 nucleotides read TGTGCCATCGGACAGGGGGGCGGCTACACCTTC. V and J are TRBV2 and TRBJ1-2; 10 bases map to TRBD1. This CDR3 spans 11 amino acids. The J segment lost 8 bases and the V segment lost 10 bases, leaving 4 bases of the junction unmatched. CDR1 and CDR2 from the germline V gene are SNHLY and FYNNEI.

The genes are TRBV12-3 or TRBV12-4 and TRBJ2-7; no clear D gene. This CDR3 has 13 residues. V dropped 6 bases and J dropped 2 bases, with 11 bases sitting between them. The CDR3 loop is CASSRYITYEQYF. The CDR3 DNA reads TGTGCCAGCAGCCGTTATATCACCTACGAGCAGTACTTC.

This clonotype showed up just a few times. This chain links TRBV24-1 with TRBJ2-1; 10 positions agree with TRBD2. Germline CDR1 KGHDR, CDR2 SFDVKD. V was pared by 5 bases and J by 8 bases, with 8 bases of the junction left unmatched. The CDR3 contains 15 residues. CDR3 loop: CATSVERGGRDEQFF. The DNA of the CDR3 is TGTGCCACCAGTGTAGAGCGGGGGGGCCGCGATGAGCAGTTCTTC.

The chain employs TRBV12-5 and TRBJ2-3, with unresolved D. Germline V gene data show CDR1 as LGHNT and CDR2 as FRNRAP. Trimming removed 4 bases at V and 2 bases at J, with 7 bases between. This CDR3 comprises 13 residues. Here the CDR3 reads CASGSDTTDTQYF. CDR3 nucleotides: TGTGCTAGTGGTTCTGACACCACAGATACGCAGTATTTT.

This clonotype was found a few times. The chain recombines TRBV6-4 with TRBJ1-2; weak D call: TRBD1 (5 bases). The CDR3 is made up of 15 amino acids. V lost 8 bases and J 5 bases, leaving 21 bases between the germline ends. CDR1 and CDR2 from the germline V gene are MRHNA and SNTAGT. The CDR3 spells CASPSWGSSKYGYTF. CDR3 coding DNA: TGTGCCAGCCCATCGTGGGGCTCGAGTAAATATGGCTACACCTTC.

In this sample, this clonotype turned up a few times. The chain is built from TRBV5-1 and TRBJ2-5; 8 nucleotides align to TRBD2. V gave up 6 bases and J gave up 2 bases; unmatched junction bases: 9. The germline V gene has CDR1 SGHRS and CDR2 YFSETQ. This CDR3 has 15 amino acids. CDR3 in DNA: TGCGCCAGCAACACCGGGACTAGTTGGCAAGAGACCCAGTACTTC. Translation gives CASNTGTSWQETQYF.

This clonotype was picked up one time. The chain has TRBV7-9 and TRBJ1-4, with 11 bases aligning to TRBD1. V shed 1 base, J shed 8 bases, and the junction held 6 bases outside the gene matches. CDR3 length: 16 amino acids. Germline V gives CDR1 SEHNR, CDR2 FQNEAQ (reference sequence). The CDR3 protein is CASSLGAGQGAEKLFF. The CDR3 region has the DNA TGTGCCAGCAGCTTAGGTGCCGGACAGGGGGCAGAAAAACTGTTTTTT.

In this sample, this clonotype turned up many times. The J gene is TRBJ2-5, the V gene TRBV4-2; D gene uncertain. Trimming cost V 5 bases and J 1 base, with 8 bases left between them. Looked up from germline, CDR1 is LGHNA and CDR2 is YNFKEQ. The CDR3 covers 13 residues. The DNA of the CDR3 is TGTGCCAGCAGCGGGCAGTCCCAAGAGACCCAGTACTTC. It translates to CASSGQSQETQYF.

Only one count was recorded for this clonotype. The chain carries TRBV20-1 and TRBJ2-3, with TRBD2 as a possible D gene (6 bases). CDR1 and CDR2 (germline): DFQATT, SNEGSKA (reference sequence). The CDR3 covers 14 residues. V shed 2 bases and J shed 2 bases, with 11 bases lying between them. The chain's CDR3 is CSARIGGNTDTQYF. DNA for the CDR3: TGCAGTGCTAGAATCGGGGGAAACACAGATACGCAGTATTTT.

The sample holds a few counts of this clonotype. This chain links TRBV25-1 with TRBJ2-7; 7 bases match TRBD1. This CDR3 is 11 amino acids long. CDR1 is MGHDK and CDR2 is SYGVNS in the germline V gene. V shed 8 bases and J 6 bases; nucleotides not matched to a gene: 4. The CDR3 DNA reads TGTGCCAGCGCCGCAGGGGGCGAGCAGTACTTC. It yields the protein CASAAGGEQYF.

This clonotype was observed a few times. V is TRBV5-1 and J is TRBJ2-5, with 9 bases identical to TRBD2. V dropped 0 bases and J dropped 1; count of bases not matched to a gene: 4. Germline loops: CDR1 SGHRS, CDR2 YFSETQ. The CDR3 length is 16 residues. The CDR3 sequence: CASSLASGVSQETQYF. The CDR3, as DNA: TGCGCCAGCAGCTTGGCTAGCGGGGTCTCCCAAGAGACCCAGTACTTC.

This clonotype has just a few counts. The chain couples TRBV6-2 or TRBV6-3 to TRBJ2-1; 9 bases agree with TRBD2. Trimming removed 4 bases from V and 4 bases from J; junction bases left unmatched: 11. This CDR3 has 17 residues. The germline gives CDR1 MNHEY, CDR2 SVGEGT. The DNA for the CDR3 is TGTGCCAGCAGTTTAGCGGGAGTTGGGCGAGGGTACAATGAGCAGTTCTTC. Translation: CASSLAGVGRGYNEQFF.